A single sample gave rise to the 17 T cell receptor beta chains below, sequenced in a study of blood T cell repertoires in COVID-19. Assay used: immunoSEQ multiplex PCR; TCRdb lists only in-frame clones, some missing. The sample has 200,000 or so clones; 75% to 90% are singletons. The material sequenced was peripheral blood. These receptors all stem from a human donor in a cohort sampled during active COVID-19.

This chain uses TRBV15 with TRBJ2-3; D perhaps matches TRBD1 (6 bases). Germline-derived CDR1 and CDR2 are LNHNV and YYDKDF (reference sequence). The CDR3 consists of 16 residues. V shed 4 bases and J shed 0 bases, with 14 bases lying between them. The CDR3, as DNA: TGTGCCACCAGCAAAGGACAGAGGGGGAGCACAGATACGCAGTATTTT. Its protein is CATSKGQRGSTDTQYF. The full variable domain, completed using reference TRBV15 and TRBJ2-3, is DAMVIQNPRYQVTQFGKPVTLSCSQTLNHNVMYWYQQKSSQAPKLLFHYYDKDFNNEADTPDNFQSRRPNTSFCFLDIRSPGLGDTAMYLCATSKGQRGSTDTQYFGPGTRLTVL.

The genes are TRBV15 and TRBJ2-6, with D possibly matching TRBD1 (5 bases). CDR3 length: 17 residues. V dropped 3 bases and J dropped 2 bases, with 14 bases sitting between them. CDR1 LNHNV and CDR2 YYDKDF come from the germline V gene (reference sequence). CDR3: CATSSLIGAAGANVLTF. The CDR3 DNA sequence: TGTGCCACCAGCAGCCTGATAGGGGCGGCTGGGGCCAACGTCCTGACTTTC.

This CDR3 reads CAWSVDGRAREQYF. CDR3 nucleotides: TGTGCCTGGAGTGTAGACGGGAGGGCCCGCGAGCAGTACTTC. V usage is TRBV30 and J usage is TRBJ2-7, with 8 nucleotides matching TRBD2. V trimming: 0 bases; J trimming: 6 bases; junction bases outside the gene matches: 7. The CDR3 consists of 14 residues. CDR1 is GTSNPN, CDR2 SVGIG, per germline (reference sequence).

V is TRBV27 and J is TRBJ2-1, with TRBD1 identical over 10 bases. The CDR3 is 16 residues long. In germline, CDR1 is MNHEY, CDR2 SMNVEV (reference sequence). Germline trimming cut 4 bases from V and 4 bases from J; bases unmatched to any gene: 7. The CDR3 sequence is CASSSGQGEQYNEQFF. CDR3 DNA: TGTGCCAGCAGTTCCGGACAGGGGGAACAGTACAATGAGCAGTTCTTC.

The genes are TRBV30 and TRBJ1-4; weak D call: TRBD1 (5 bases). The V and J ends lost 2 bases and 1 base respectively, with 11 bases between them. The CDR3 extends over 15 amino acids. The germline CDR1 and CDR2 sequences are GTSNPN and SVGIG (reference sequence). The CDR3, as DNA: TGTGCCTGGAGTTCGGCGGGGGGAACTAATGAAAAACTGTTTTTT. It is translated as CAWSSAGGTNEKLFF.

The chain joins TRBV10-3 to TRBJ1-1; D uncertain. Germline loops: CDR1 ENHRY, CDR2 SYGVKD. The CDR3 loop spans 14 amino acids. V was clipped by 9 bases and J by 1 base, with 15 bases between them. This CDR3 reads CAIRTGTPNTEAFF. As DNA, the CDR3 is TGTGCCATACGGACGGGAACCCCGAACACTGAAGCTTTCTTT.

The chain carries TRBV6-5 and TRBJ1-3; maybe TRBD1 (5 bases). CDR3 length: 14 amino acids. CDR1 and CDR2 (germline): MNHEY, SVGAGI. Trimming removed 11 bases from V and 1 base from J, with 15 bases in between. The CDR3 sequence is CAGRAGVSGNTIYF. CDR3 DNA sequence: TGTGCCGGACGGGCGGGGGTTTCTGGAAACACCATATATTTT.

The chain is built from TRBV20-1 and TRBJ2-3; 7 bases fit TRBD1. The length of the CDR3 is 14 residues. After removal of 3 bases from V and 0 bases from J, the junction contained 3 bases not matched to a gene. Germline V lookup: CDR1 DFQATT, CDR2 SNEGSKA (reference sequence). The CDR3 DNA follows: TGCAGTGCTAGTGGCAGGGGGAGCACAGATACGCAGTATTTT. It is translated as CSASGRGSTDTQYF.

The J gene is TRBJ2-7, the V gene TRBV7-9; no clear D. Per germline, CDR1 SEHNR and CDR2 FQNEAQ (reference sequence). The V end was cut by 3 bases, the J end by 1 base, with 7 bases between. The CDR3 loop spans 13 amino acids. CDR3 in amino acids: CASSFLISYEQYF. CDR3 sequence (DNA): TGTGCCAGCAGCTTCCTTATTTCCTACGAGCAGTACTTC.

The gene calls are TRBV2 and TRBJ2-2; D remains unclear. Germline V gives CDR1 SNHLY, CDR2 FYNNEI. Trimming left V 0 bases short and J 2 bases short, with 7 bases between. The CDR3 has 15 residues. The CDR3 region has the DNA TGTGCCAGCAGTGAAGCAGCAGGCAACACCGGGGAGCTGTTTTTT. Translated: CASSEAAGNTGELFF.

CDR3 in amino acids: CASSSGQGGQPQHF. CDR3 in DNA: TGTGCCAGCAGCTCGGGACAGGGTGGCCAGCCCCAGCATTTT. The chain uses TRBV9 and TRBJ1-5; 9 positions match TRBD1. Looked up from germline, CDR1 is SGDLS and CDR2 is YYNGEE. V lost 4 bases to trimming and J lost 7 bases; unmatched junction nucleotides: 6. The CDR3 length is 14 residues.

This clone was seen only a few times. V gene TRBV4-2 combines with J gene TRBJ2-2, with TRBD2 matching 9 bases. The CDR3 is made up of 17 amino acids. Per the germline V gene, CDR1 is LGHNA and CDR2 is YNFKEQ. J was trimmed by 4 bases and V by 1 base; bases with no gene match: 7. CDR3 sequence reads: CASSQGGSGRITGELFF. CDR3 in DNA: TGTGCCAGCAGCCAAGGGGGTAGCGGGAGAATCACCGGGGAGCTGTTTTTT.

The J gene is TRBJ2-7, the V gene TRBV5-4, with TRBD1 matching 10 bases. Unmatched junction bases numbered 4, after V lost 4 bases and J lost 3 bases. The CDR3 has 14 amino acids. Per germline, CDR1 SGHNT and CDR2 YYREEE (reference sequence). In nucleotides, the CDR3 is TGTGCCAGCAGCACTGGGACAGGGGACTACGAGCAGTACTTC. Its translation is CASSTGTGDYEQYF.

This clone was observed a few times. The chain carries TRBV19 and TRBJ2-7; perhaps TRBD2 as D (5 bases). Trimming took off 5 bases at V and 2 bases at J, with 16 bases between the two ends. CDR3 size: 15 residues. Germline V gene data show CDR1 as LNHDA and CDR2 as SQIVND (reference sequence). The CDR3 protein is CASSPMVGAPYEQYF. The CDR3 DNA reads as TGTGCCAGTAGTCCCATGGTGGGAGCCCCCTACGAGCAGTACTTC. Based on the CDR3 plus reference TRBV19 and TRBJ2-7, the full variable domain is DGGITQSPKYLFRKEGQNVTLSCEQNLNHDAMYWYRQDPGQGLRLIYYSQIVNDFQKGDIAEGYSVSREKKESFPLTVTSAQKNPTAFYLCASSPMVGAPYEQYFGPGTRLTVT.

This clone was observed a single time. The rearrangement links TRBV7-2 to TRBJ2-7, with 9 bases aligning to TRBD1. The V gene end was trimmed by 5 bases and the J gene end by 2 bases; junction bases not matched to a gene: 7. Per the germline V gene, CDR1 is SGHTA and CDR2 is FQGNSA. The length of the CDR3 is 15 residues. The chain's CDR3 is CASSPQGTGTYEQYF. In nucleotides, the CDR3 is TGTGCCAGCAGCCCCCAGGGGACAGGGACCTACGAGCAGTACTTC.

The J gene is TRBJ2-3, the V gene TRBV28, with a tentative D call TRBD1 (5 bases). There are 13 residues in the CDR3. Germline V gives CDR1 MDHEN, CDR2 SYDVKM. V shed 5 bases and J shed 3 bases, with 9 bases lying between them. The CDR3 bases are TGTGCCAGCAGTCCTCAGGGAACAGATACGCAGTATTTT. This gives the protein CASSPQGTDTQYF.

DNA of the CDR3: TGTGCCAGCAGTTCGACAGTCCGCGGAAAACTGTTTTTT. This sequence encodes CASSSTVRGKLFF. The chain recombines TRBV6-2 or TRBV6-3 with TRBJ1-4; D perhaps matches TRBD1 (5 bases). Germline values: CDR1 MNHEY, CDR2 SVGEGT. Trimming took 4 bases from V and 10 from J, leaving 13 bases between them. This CDR3 comprises 13 residues.